This T cell receptor beta chain was documented in a study of shared clonotypes between healthy human individuals. V lost 2 bases and J 3 bases, leaving 14 bases between the germline ends. Germline CDR1 is SEHNR and CDR2 is FQNEAQ (reference sequence). There are 15 residues in the CDR3. Sequenced by immunoSEQ multiplex PCR; TCRdb stores in-frame clones only, minus some. This sample has approximately 1,500,000 clones; approximately 98% occur once, and the top ten carry 0.4% to 0.45%. Sample: naive CD4+ T cells sorted from blood. Subset: CD45RA+ positively selected. The clonotype was recovered from a man aged 25-45 years in good health. The chain recombines TRBV7-9 with TRBJ2-7; D possibly corresponds to TRBD2 (6 bases). The CDR3 is CASSLRPGESYEQYF. The DNA for the CDR3 is TGTGCCAGCAGCTTACGTCCGGGAGAGAGCTACGAGCAGTACTTC.